The entry below describes one T cell receptor (beta chain). Its antigen is currently unknown. Germline CDR1 and CDR2: LGHNA and YNFKEQ. This CDR3 comprises 20 residues. Trimming removed 1 base at V and 0 bases at J, with 19 bases between. The method was immunoSEQ multiplex PCR; TCRdb's version includes in-frame clones alone and lacks a portion of them. The repertoire holds about 21,000 clones, with around 85% as singletons. CFSE-labeled sorted T cells met regulatory or mature dendritic cells for over 4 days. The data are from a study of regulatory dendritic cells for organ transplantation. The J gene is TRBJ1-6, the V gene TRBV4-2, with D possibly TRBD1 on 5 matching bases. Sequencing used naive CD4+ T cells from blood cultured with regulatory dendritic cells. Sample subset: CD45RA+ naive T cells. This TCR was recovered from a human donor in good health. In DNA, the CDR3 is TGTGCCAGCAGCCAAGTCCATCTTAGGGGCCCAAGCTCCTATAATTCACCCCTCCACTTT. Amino acids: CASSQVHLRGPSSYNSPLHF.